Below, one T cell receptor beta chain is given with its context. This sample is part of a study of OX40 agonist ivuxolimab in advanced cancers. At the level of the study: More than 35% of patients had received prior checkpoint inhibitor therapy.

Clones were read by immunoSEQ multiplex PCR, and TCRdb kept only the in-frame ones, dropping some. The table lists around 80,000 clones, around 90% of them singletons. Germline V gene data show CDR1 as MDHEN and CDR2 as SYDVKM. V shed 6 bases and J shed 4 bases, with 12 bases lying between them. CDR3 length: 14 amino acids. J is TRBJ1-4 and V is TRBV28; D is possibly TRBD1 (6 bases). The source of this sequence is an adult with an advanced solid tumor such as melanoma, head and neck, liver or kidney cancer. The sequenced sample was CD4+ or CD8+ T cells sorted from blood, obtained in a trial of the OX40 agonist ivuxolimab. CDR3 protein: CASSSTGDNEKLFF. The CDR3 bases are TGTGCCAGCAGCTCGACAGGCGATAATGAAAAACTGTTTTTT.